The clone carrying this T cell receptor (beta chain) is a singleton in its sample. Its target is unknown. Several immunoSEQ plates held equal portions of the genomic DNA taken from each subset. Profiling relied on immunoSEQ multiplex PCR, and the TCRdb table lists in-frame clones only, not all of them. There are millions of clones in the sample; approximately 95% occur only once, and about 1.1% lies in the top ten. CD45RO-negative CD8 cells positively selected for CCR7 made up the naive population, which excluded terminally differentiated effector memory CD45RA+ cells. The data derive from a study of shared clonotypes between healthy human individuals. Findings and limits, study-wide: What naive subsets generally showed was a larger estimated richness than memory subsets showed. Rarefaction revealed incomplete sorted-subset sequencing despite large depth.

Germline assignment: CDR1 SGHAT and CDR2 FQNNGV. The CDR3 contains 15 residues. V shed 5 bases and J shed 0 bases, with 13 bases lying between them. What was sequenced was naive CD8+ T cells sorted from blood. This TCR was sampled from a man between 18 and 29 years old in good health. The chain carries TRBV11-2 and TRBJ1-1, with D possibly matching TRBD1 (6 bases). The CDR3: CASSTGAGMNTEAFF. The CDR3, as DNA: TGTGCCAGCAGCACGGGGGCAGGGATGAACACTGAAGCTTTCTTT.